These 17 T cell receptor beta chains share one sample of origin, sequenced in a study of blood T cell repertoires in COVID-19. This table comes from immunoSEQ multiplex PCR, and its TCRdb copy is limited to in-frame clones, with some not included. The repertoire has around 300,000 clones, about 89% of them found once; the top ten carry approximately 0.94%. Sequencing was performed on peripheral blood. The receptor set was obtained from a woman aged 40 to 50 who had recovered from COVID-19.

The chain links TRBV18 to TRBJ1-2; 7 positions match TRBD1. CDR3 length: 14 residues. Germline CDR1 and CDR2: KGHSH and LQKENI. The V segment lost 5 bases and the J segment 7 bases; nucleotides outside the gene matches: 10. CDR3 bases: TGTGCCAGCTCAGAGGGACAGCCCGAGGGTGGCTACACCTTC. This gives the protein CASSEGQPEGGYTF.

The chain combines TRBV28 with TRBJ1-2; 10 bases are a match to TRBD1. Germline loops: CDR1 MDHEN, CDR2 SYDVKM. The CDR3 runs 14 residues. Losses at the gene ends were 4 bases for V and 4 bases for J; bases not matched to a gene: 3. The CDR3 DNA reads TGTGCCAGCAGTTCGGGACAGGGGAGCTATGGCTACACCTTC. Protein sequence: CASSSGQGSYGYTF.

The chain employs TRBV5-4 and TRBJ2-1, with 8 bases matching TRBD2. V lost 1 base, J lost 5 bases, and 2 bases stayed unmatched. Germline values: CDR1 SGHNT, CDR2 YYREEE (reference sequence). The length of the CDR3 is 14 residues. Here the CDR3 reads CASSLQAGDNEQFF. The DNA for the CDR3 is TGTGCCAGCAGCTTGCAAGCGGGAGACAATGAGCAGTTCTTC.

The V gene is TRBV2, the J gene TRBJ2-2; 11 nucleotides agree with TRBD2. Per germline, CDR1 SNHLY and CDR2 FYNNEI. The CDR3 totals 16 residues. V lost 2 bases and J lost 8; bases outside the gene matches: 7. CDR3 amino acids: CASSELRLAGGGELFF. The CDR3 bases are TGTGCCAGCAGTGAACTAAGGCTAGCGGGAGGTGGGGAGCTGTTTTTT.

This chain uses TRBV30 with TRBJ2-5, with 10 positions matching TRBD2. The CDR3 sequence is 13 residues long. V lost 2 bases to trimming and J lost 4 bases; unmatched junction nucleotides: 1. In germline, CDR1 is GTSNPN, CDR2 SVGIG (reference sequence). The CDR3 loop reads CAWSIAGGETQYF. In nucleotides, the CDR3 is TGTGCCTGGAGTATAGCGGGAGGAGAGACCCAGTACTTC.

This clone occurred once. In DNA, the CDR3 is TGTGCCAGCAGCCTACAGGGGGCCGGGGAGCTGTTTTTT. This gives the protein CASSLQGAGELFF. This chain uses TRBV3-1 (or the pseudogene TRBV3-2) with TRBJ2-2; 8 bases are a match to TRBD1. The germline V gene has CDR1 LGHDT and CDR2 YNNKEL (reference sequence). The CDR3 runs 13 residues. The ends lost 4 bases at V and 6 bases at J; junction bases unmatched: 1.

The J gene is TRBJ2-7, the V gene TRBV5-1, with D possibly being TRBD2 (5 bases). The CDR3 totals 15 residues. V was trimmed by 0 bases and J by 4 bases, leaving 14 bases between them. CDR1 and CDR2 (germline): SGHRS, YFSETQ. The CDR3 coding sequence is TGCGCCAGCAGCTTGGGAGGAAGGGAGAGGTACGAGCAGTACTTC. Encoded protein: CASSLGGRERYEQYF.

The chain recombines TRBV2 with TRBJ2-5; possible D gene TRBD1, 5 bases. V lost 6 bases and J lost 1, with 15 bases in between. Looked up from germline, CDR1 is SNHLY and CDR2 is FYNNEI. This CDR3 contains 15 residues. The CDR3 DNA reads as TGTGCCAGCAGGGTATCAGGGTCGGGCCAAGAGACCCAGTACTTC. Protein product: CASRVSGSGQETQYF.

V gene TRBV19 combines with J gene TRBJ2-6, with TRBD1 as a possible D gene (6 bases). With 5 bases removed from V and 4 bases from J, the gap between germline ends came to 12 bases. Germline CDR1 reads LNHDA; CDR2 reads SQIVND (reference sequence). This CDR3 has 15 residues. Here the CDR3 DNA reads TGTGCCAGTAGTTATCAGGGGTTAGGGGCCAACGTCCTGACTTTC. This encodes CASSYQGLGANVLTF. The full variable domain, rest sourced from reference TRBV19 and TRBJ2-6, is DGGITQSPKYLFRKEGQNVTLSCEQNLNHDAMYWYRQDPGQGLRLIYYSQIVNDFQKGDIAEGYSVSREKKESFPLTVTSAQKNPTAFYLCASSYQGLGANVLTFGAGSRLTVL.

The chain employs TRBV4-1 and TRBJ2-2, with D unresolved. CDR3 length equals 15 residues. V was clipped by 4 bases and J by 5 bases, with 14 bases between them. Germline loops: CDR1 MGHRA, CDR2 YSYEKL. The CDR3 sequence: CASSPQRQPTGELFF. The DNA of the CDR3 is TGCGCCAGCAGCCCCCAACGACAACCTACCGGGGAGCTGTTTTTT.

V usage is TRBV2 and J usage is TRBJ1-4; TRBD1 aligns across 8 bases. In germline, CDR1 is SNHLY, CDR2 FYNNEI. This CDR3 is 15 amino acids long. J lost 3 bases, V lost 9 bases, and 9 bases had no gene match. The CDR3 DNA is TGTGCCAGTGGTCAGCAGGGGGCTTCTAATGAAAAACTGTTTTTT. It specifies CASGQQGASNEKLFF.

CDR3 nucleotides: TGCGCCAGCAGCTTGGTTTCAGGGGAAGAGACCCAGTACTTC. It yields the protein CASSLVSGEETQYF. The gene calls are TRBV5-1 and TRBJ2-5; TRBD1 might be the D (6 bases). This CDR3 has 14 residues. Germline V gene lookup returns CDR1 SGHRS and CDR2 YFSETQ. Trimming shortened V by 0 bases and J by 3 bases, and 9 bases separated the two germline ends.

This chain uses TRBV19 with TRBJ2-1, with 7 positions matching TRBD2. Germline assignment: CDR1 LNHDA and CDR2 SQIVND (reference sequence). V gave up 7 bases and J gave up 5 bases; unmatched junction bases: 5. The CDR3 loop spans 13 amino acids. The CDR3 DNA sequence: TGTGCCAGTACGCACGGACTAGACAATGAGCAGTTCTTC. As protein: CASTHGLDNEQFF. Complete variable domain (other parts from reference TRBV19 and TRBJ2-1): DGGITQSPKYLFRKEGQNVTLSCEQNLNHDAMYWYRQDPGQGLRLIYYSQIVNDFQKGDIAEGYSVSREKKESFPLTVTSAQKNPTAFYLCASTHGLDNEQFFGPGTRLTVL.

DNA of the CDR3: TGTGCCAGCAGCGTAGGCGGTCCCGCGGCAGGGGGTTCCGAGCAGTACTTC. It encodes CASSVGGPAAGGSEQYF. The chain has TRBV9 and TRBJ2-7; 7 bases are shared with TRBD1. Germline V gives CDR1 SGDLS, CDR2 YYNGEE. This CDR3 contains 17 residues. The V gene end was trimmed by 0 bases and the J gene end by 6 bases; junction bases not matched to a gene: 15.

V gene TRBV27 combines with J gene TRBJ1-6; the D is unclear. The CDR3 loop spans 14 amino acids. V lost 5 bases and J lost 9, with 14 bases in between. Germline loops: CDR1 MNHEY, CDR2 SMNVEV (reference sequence). The CDR3 spells CASSRQEAGSPLHF. In nucleotides, the CDR3 is TGTGCCAGCAGTCGGCAGGAGGCGGGTTCACCCCTCCACTTT.

The chain has TRBV10-3 and TRBJ2-3; D not resolved. Trimming cost V 4 bases and J 2 bases, with 10 bases left between them. CDR3 length equals 14 residues. Germline values: CDR1 ENHRY, CDR2 SYGVKD. CDR3 residues: CAISGPRITDTQYF. CDR3 coding DNA: TGTGCCATCAGTGGGCCGCGGATCACAGATACGCAGTATTTT.

The chain combines TRBV27 with TRBJ2-3, with TRBD2 matching 8 bases. The V gene end was trimmed by 7 bases and the J gene end by 1 base; junction bases not matched to a gene: 13. This CDR3 region has 17 residues. The germline V gene encodes CDR1 MNHEY and CDR2 SMNVEV (reference sequence). The CDR3 spells CASTRTSLGLGTDTQYF. As DNA, the CDR3 is TGTGCCAGCACGCGGACTAGCTTGGGTTTGGGCACAGATACGCAGTATTTT.